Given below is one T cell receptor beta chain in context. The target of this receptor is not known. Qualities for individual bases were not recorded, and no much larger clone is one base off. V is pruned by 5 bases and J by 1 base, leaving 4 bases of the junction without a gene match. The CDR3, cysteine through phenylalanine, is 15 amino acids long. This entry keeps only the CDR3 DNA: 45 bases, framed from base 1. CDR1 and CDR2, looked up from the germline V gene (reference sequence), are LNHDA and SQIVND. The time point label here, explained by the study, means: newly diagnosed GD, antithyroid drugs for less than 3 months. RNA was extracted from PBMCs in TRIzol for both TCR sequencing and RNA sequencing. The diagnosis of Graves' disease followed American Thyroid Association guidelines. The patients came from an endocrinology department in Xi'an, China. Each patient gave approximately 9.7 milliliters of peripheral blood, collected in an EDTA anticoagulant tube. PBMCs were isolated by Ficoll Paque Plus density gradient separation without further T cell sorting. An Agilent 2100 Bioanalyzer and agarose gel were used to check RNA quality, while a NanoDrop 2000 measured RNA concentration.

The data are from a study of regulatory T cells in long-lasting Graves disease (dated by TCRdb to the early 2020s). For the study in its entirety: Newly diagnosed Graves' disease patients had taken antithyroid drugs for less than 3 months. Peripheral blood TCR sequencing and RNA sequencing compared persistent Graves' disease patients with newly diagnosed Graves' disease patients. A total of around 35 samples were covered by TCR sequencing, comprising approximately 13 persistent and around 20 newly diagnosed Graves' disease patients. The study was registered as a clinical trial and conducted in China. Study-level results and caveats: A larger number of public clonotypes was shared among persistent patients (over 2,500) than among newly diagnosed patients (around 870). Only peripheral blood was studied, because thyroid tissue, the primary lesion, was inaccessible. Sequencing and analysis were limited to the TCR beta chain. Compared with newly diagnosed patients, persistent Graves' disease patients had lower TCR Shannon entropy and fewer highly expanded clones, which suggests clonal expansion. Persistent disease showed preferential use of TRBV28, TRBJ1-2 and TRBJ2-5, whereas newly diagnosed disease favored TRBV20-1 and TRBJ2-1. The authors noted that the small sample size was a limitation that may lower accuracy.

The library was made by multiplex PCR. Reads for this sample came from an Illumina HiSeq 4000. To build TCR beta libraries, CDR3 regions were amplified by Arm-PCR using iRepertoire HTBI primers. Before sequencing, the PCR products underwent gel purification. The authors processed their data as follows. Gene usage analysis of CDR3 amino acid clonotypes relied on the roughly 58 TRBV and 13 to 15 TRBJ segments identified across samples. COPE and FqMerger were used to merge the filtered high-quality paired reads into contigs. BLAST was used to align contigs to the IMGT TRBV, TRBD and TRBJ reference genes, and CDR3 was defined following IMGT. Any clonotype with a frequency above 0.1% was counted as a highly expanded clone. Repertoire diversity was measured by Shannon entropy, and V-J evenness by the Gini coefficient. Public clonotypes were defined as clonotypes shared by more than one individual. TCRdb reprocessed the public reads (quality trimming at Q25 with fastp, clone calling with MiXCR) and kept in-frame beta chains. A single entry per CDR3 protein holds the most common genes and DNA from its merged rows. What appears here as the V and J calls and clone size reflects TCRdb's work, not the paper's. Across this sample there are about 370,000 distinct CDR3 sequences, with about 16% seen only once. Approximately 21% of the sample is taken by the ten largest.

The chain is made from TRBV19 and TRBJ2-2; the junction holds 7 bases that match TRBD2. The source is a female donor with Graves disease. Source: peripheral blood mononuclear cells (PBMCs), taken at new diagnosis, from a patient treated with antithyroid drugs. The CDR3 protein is CASSAGTMNTGELFF. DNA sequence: TGTGCCAGTAGTGCCGGGACTATGAACACCGGGGAGCTGTTTTTT. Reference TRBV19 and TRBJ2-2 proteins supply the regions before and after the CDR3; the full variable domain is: DGGITQSPKYLFRKEGQNVTLSCEQNLNHDAMYWYRQDPGQGLRLIYYSQIVNDFQKGDIAEGYSVSREKKESFPLTVTSAQKNPTAFYLCASSAGTMNTGELFFGEGSRLTVL.